This T cell receptor (beta chain) was retrieved from a study of shared clonotypes between healthy human individuals. Across the whole study: The cohort had two women and a few men, ages 18 to 49.

The V gene lost 0 bases and the J gene lost 11 bases, with 17 bases spanning the gap. The CDR3 loop spans 14 amino acids. Germline V lookup: CDR1 SGHNT, CDR2 YYREEE (reference sequence). Profiled with immunoSEQ multiplex PCR; TCRdb holds only in-frame clones, not every one. Of 180,000 or so clones detected, 80% to 95% appear once; the ten largest clones hold more than 0.06%. This TCR was sampled from a woman under 40 in good health. The chain links TRBV5-4 to TRBJ2-5, with a possible D match to TRBD1 (8 bases). Material for sequencing was naive CD4+ T cells sorted from blood. The subset: CD45RA+ positively selected. CDR3 residues: CASSLDQGAREQYF. The DNA for the CDR3 is TGTGCCAGCAGCTTGGATCAGGGGGCGCGGGAGCAGTACTTC.